What follows are 24 T cell receptor beta chains derived from one specimen sequenced in a study of tumor and adjacent non-tumor tissue in lung cancer (dated by TCRdb to 2016 to 2019). Bulk unsorted tissue served as the source for RNA extraction, and RNA quality was assessed using a NanoDrop ND-1000 and an Agilent 2100. Normal lung samples were distant non-tumor tissue taken more than 3 cm from the tumor edge. The library was made by multiplex PCR. The sequencing machine was an Illumina HiSeq 2500. TCRbeta libraries were built by three rounds of nested PCR using primers (Table S4), following protocols modified from ARM-PCR. Starting from the raw public reads, TCRdb applied fastp trimming at Q25, assembled clones with MiXCR and retained in-frame beta chains. One record per CDR3 amino acid sequence lists the most common genes and DNA. In all, the sample holds 50,000 to 60,000 distinct CDR3 sequences, and 60% to 80% of those were seen once. Roughly 25% of the sample goes to the ten largest clones.

Material for sequencing was distant non-tumor lung tissue. The receptors stem from an older woman with non-small cell lung cancer.

Notes on this clonotype: A much larger clone lies a single base off, so this may be a read error. The chain's CDR3 is CVSSDPQGGQPQHF. Written as DNA, the CDR3 is TGTGTCAGCAGTGACCCACAGGGGGGGCAGCCCCAGCATTTT. This chain connects TRBV28 to TRBJ1-5; 8 bases are a match to TRBD1. CDR1 is MDHEN and CDR2 is SYDVKM in the germline V gene. The CDR3 contains 14 residues.

This clonotype was detected only a few times. At one end the junction does not follow the germline gene, possibly because of a read error. The rearrangement links TRBV28 to TRBJ1-5; D perhaps matches TRBD1 (5 bases). Per the germline V gene, CDR1 is MDHEN and CDR2 is SYDVKM. The CDR3 runs to 14 residues. The CDR3 sequence: CTSSTPDSLEPQHF. The DNA for the CDR3 is TGTACCAGCAGTACCCCTGACAGCCTGGAGCCCCAGCATTTT.

This clonotype has a handful of counts. A much larger clone differs by one base, so this may be a read error. V usage is TRBV12-3 or TRBV12-4 and J usage is TRBJ2-4, with 11 positions matching TRBD2. The CDR3 loop spans 17 amino acids. The CDR3 region is CASSLGGLAGGGNVQYF. The DNA for the CDR3 is TGTGCCAGCAGTTTGGGAGGACTAGCGGGCGGGGGAAACGTTCAGTACTTC.

Concerning this clonotype: The junction and the germline gene differ at one end; a read error may be behind it. This chain joins TRBV6-1 and TRBJ1-2; no clear D gene. The CDR3 contains 15 residues. Germline V gene sequence: CDR1 MNHNS, CDR2 SASEGT. CDR3 DNA sequence: TGTGCCAGTAGTGAAGCCTCCGGACGGAGCTATGGCTACACCTTC. It codes for CASSEASGRSYGYTF.

On this clonotype itself: One junction end does not reproduce the germline sequence, and a read error may be involved. The CDR3 nucleotides read TGTGGCAGCAGTTCCGACAGGGACAATAAGCAGTTCTTC. It specifies CGSSSDRDNKQFF. The chain recombines TRBV12-3 or TRBV12-4 with TRBJ2-1; 7 bases align to TRBD1. The CDR3 spans 13 residues.

A remark on this clonotype: This is likely a read error, given that the CDR3 carries no conserved phenylalanine or tryptophan at its end. CDR3 amino acids: CTSSLELGNTGELFL. CDR3 in DNA: TGTACCAGCAGCTTAGAGTTGGGGAACACCGGGGAGCTGTTTCTT. The chain is built from TRBV11-2 and TRBJ2-2; D gene ambiguous. This CDR3 comprises 15 residues. The germline V gene has CDR1 SGHAT and CDR2 FQNNGV.

The DNA of the CDR3 is TGTGTCTGCAGTGACAGGGGGGCCGGGGAGCTGTTTTTT. This codes for CVCSDRGAGELFF. The genes are TRBV6-6 and TRBJ2-2; 9 bases agree with TRBD1. Germline CDR1 and CDR2: MNHNY and SVGAGI (reference sequence). This CDR3 contains 13 residues.

To note about this clonotype: The germline gene is not matched at one end of the junction; a read error may be the cause. The chain is built from TRBV12-3 or TRBV12-4 and TRBJ2-2; D possibly corresponds to TRBD1 (6 bases). CDR3 size: 13 residues. The CDR3 bases are TGTGTCAGCAGTTTCACAGGGTCCGGGGAGTTGTTTTTT. Translated, it gives CVSSFTGSGELFF.

V gene TRBV6-5 combines with J gene TRBJ2-5, with unresolved D. This CDR3 region has 15 residues. Looked up from germline, CDR1 is MNHEY and CDR2 is SVGAGI. The V end lost 2 bases, the J end lost 4 bases, and 14 bases lay between the germline ends. The CDR3: CASSYRDTPVETQYF. In DNA form, the CDR3 reads TGTGCCAGCAGTTACCGTGACACCCCTGTAGAGACCCAGTACTTC.

This clonotype came up a few times. Germline and junction disagree at one end, which may indicate a read error. The chain links TRBV10-2 to TRBJ2-2; D perhaps matches TRBD1 (6 bases). In germline, CDR1 is WSHSY, CDR2 SAAADI. The CDR3 runs 14 residues. The CDR3 nucleotides read TGCGCCAGCAGGGCAGGGGCGAACACCGTGGAGCTGTTTTTC. This translates into CASRAGANTVELFF.

To note about this clonotype: The CDR3 ends on some other residue instead of the conserved phenylalanine or tryptophan, so this is likely a read error. The J gene is TRBJ1-2, the V gene TRBV4-1; D unresolved. The CDR3 consists of 15 residues. Germline V CDR1 and CDR2: MGHRA, YSYEKL. CDR3 sequence reads: CASGQDWIANYGYTL. CDR3 coding DNA: TGCGCCAGCGGCCAAGATTGGATAGCCAACTATGGCTACACCCTC.

In its sample, this clonotype was seen many times. The V gene is TRBV12-3 or TRBV12-4, the J gene TRBJ1-2; D ambiguous. The CDR3 spans 12 residues. Trimming cost V 5 bases and J 4 bases, with 8 bases left between them. In DNA, the CDR3 is TGTGCCAGCAGTCTTAGCCTCTATGGCTACACCTTC. Protein: CASSLSLYGYTF.

The chain joins TRBV5-1 to TRBJ1-1; 7 nucleotides align to TRBD1. V lost 6 bases and J lost 7; bases outside the gene matches: 12. The CDR3 extends over 14 amino acids. The germline V gene encodes CDR1 SGHRS and CDR2 YFSETQ. The CDR3 sequence: CASNSLRQGFEAFF. As DNA, the CDR3 is TGCGCCAGCAACTCCCTCAGACAGGGATTTGAAGCTTTCTTT.

The rearrangement joins TRBV29-1 to TRBJ1-1; D might be TRBD1 (5 bases). Germline assignment: CDR1 SQVTM and CDR2 ANQGSEA. The CDR3 has 12 residues. The DNA of the CDR3 is TGCAGTGTCAGAGTCAGGGATGCTGAAGCTTTCTTT. Protein product: CSVRVRDAEAFF.

The rearrangement joins TRBV20-1 to TRBJ1-5; TRBD1 matches at 8 bases. Germline trimming cut 2 bases from V and 7 bases from J; bases unmatched to any gene: 16. This CDR3 is built from 17 residues. Looked up from germline, CDR1 is DFQATT and CDR2 is SNEGSKA (reference sequence). The CDR3 coding sequence is TGCAGTGCTAGATCATTACCCCGGACAGGGACGGTACAGCCCCAGCATTTT. It translates to CSARSLPRTGTVQPQHF.

This clonotype was seen many times. The CDR3 loop is CSARDLGGALEAFF. The CDR3 DNA sequence: TGCAGTGCTAGAGATCTCGGGGGGGCTCTTGAAGCTTTCTTT. The V and J genes are TRBV20-1 and TRBJ1-1, with D perhaps TRBD1 (6 bases). Germline-derived CDR1 and CDR2 are DFQATT and SNEGSKA (reference sequence). The V and J ends lost 0 bases and 7 bases respectively, with 15 bases between them. This CDR3 is 14 amino acids long.

A word on this clonotype: An end of the junction differs from the germline gene, which may be a read error. This chain connects TRBV6-2 or TRBV6-3 to TRBJ2-7; D may be TRBD2 (6 bases). The CDR3 is made up of 15 amino acids. CDR1 and CDR2 (germline): MNHEY, SVGEGT. CDR3 loop: CAGSYSGDWVYEQYF. The CDR3, as DNA: TGTGCCGGCAGTTACTCCGGGGACTGGGTCTACGAGCAGTACTTC.

Only a few counts were recorded for this clonotype. The chain carries TRBV29-1 and TRBJ1-1; D is possibly TRBD1 (6 bases). V was shortened by 7 bases and J by 3 bases, with 15 bases between the two germline ends. The CDR3 has 13 amino acids. Germline CDR1 and CDR2: SQVTM and ANQGSEA. The CDR3 DNA follows: TGCAGCGCCCGACAGGATCCGGACACTGAAGCTTTCTTT. Its protein product is CSARQDPDTEAFF.

This chain joins TRBV4-3 and TRBJ2-3; 9 bases map to TRBD1. V dropped 5 bases and J dropped 15; count of bases not matched to a gene: 21. This CDR3 comprises 16 residues. Germline V gives CDR1 LGHNA, CDR2 YSLEER. The CDR3 spells CASSSGTGINTDMHYF. DNA for the CDR3: TGCGCCAGCAGCTCAGGGACAGGGATTAACACAGATATGCACTATTTT.

About this clonotype itself: It may be a read error: a sequence one base away is much more abundant. The chain uses TRBV20-1 and TRBJ2-5; 7 nucleotides agree with TRBD2. The CDR3 runs to 15 residues. CDR1 and CDR2 from the germline V gene are DFQATT and SNEGSKA (reference sequence). The trim removed 6 bases at V and 4 bases at J, leaving 14 bases unmatched. CDR3 sequence reads: CSAHPSGRTGETQYF. CDR3 coding DNA: TGCAGTGCCCATCCCTCCGGGAGGACGGGAGAGACCCAGTACTTC.

Remarks on this clonotype: Compared with germline, one end of the junction differs, possibly owing to a read error. The V and J genes are TRBV12-3 or TRBV12-4 and TRBJ1-4; tentatively, D is TRBD1 (5 bases). The CDR3 is 17 amino acids. DNA for the CDR3: TGTACCAGCAGTTTCTCAGGGTTTACGAAGTTAAGCGAAAAACTGTATTTT. It encodes CTSSFSGFTKLSEKLYF.

Comment on this clonotype: This is likely a read error, given that the CDR3 carries no conserved phenylalanine or tryptophan at its end. The J gene is TRBJ2-5, the V gene TRBV6-5; the D call may be TRBD1 or TRBD2 (5 bases each). The germline V gene has CDR1 MNHEY and CDR2 SVGAGI. CDR3 length: 14 amino acids. CDR3 region: CANSSQGEEETQYI. The DNA of the CDR3 is TGTGCTAACAGTTCCCAGGGAGAGGAAGAGACCCAGTACATC.

About this clonotype itself: A read error is possible here, since a much larger clone lies one base away. J is TRBJ2-1 and V is TRBV4-2; 8 bases agree with TRBD2. The germline gives CDR1 LGHNA, CDR2 YNFKEQ. The length of the CDR3 is 14 residues. In DNA form, the CDR3 reads TGTGCCAACAGCCAAGATGGCGGGACTAGTGAGCAGTTCTTC. Residues: CANSQDGGTSEQFF.

V usage is TRBV6-1 and J usage is TRBJ1-1; D not resolved. Germline V lookup: CDR1 MNHNS, CDR2 SASEGT. V was shortened by 6 bases and J by 0 bases, with 11 bases between the two germline ends. CDR3 length: 14 amino acids. Written as DNA, the CDR3 is TGTGCCAGCAGCTACGATAGCCTGAACACTGAAGCTTTCTTT. Encoded protein: CASSYDSLNTEAFF.